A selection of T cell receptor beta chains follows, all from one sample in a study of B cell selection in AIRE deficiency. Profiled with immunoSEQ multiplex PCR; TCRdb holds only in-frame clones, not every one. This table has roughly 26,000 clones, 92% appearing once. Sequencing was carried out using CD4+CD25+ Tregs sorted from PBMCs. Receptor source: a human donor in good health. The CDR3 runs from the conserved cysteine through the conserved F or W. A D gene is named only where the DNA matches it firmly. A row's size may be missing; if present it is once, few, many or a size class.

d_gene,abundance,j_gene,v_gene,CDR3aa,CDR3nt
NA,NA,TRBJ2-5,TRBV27,CASSRRGVQETQYF,TGTGCCAGCAGTCGCAGAGGGGTCCAAGAGACCCAGTACTTC
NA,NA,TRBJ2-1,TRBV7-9,CASSLEGPKQFF,TGTGCCAGCAGCTTAGAAGGGCCCAAGCAGTTCTTC
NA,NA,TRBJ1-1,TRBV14,CASSQRRDMNTEAFF,TGTGCCAGCAGCCAGCGGAGGGACATGAACACTGAAGCTTTCTTT
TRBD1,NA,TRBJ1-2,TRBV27,CASSLSQGAFGYTF,TGTGCCAGCAGTTTATCACAGGGGGCTTTCGGCTACACCTTC
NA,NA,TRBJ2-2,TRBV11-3,CASSPSPSNTGELFF,TGTGCCAGCAGCCCCTCTCCATCGAACACCGGGGAGCTGTTTTTT
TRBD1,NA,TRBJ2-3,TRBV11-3,CASSFNRGGTDTQYF,TGTGCCAGCAGCTTTAACAGGGGTGGGACAGATACGCAGTATTTT
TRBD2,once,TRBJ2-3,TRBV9,CASSTRTSGGSTDTQYF,TGTGCCAGCAGCACCAGGACTAGCGGGGGGTCCACAGATACGCAGTATTTT
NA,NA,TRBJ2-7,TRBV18,CASSPQRSTAAYEQYF,TGTGCCAGCTCACCACAGAGATCCACAGCAGCCTACGAGCAGTACTTC
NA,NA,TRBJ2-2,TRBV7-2,CASSWNTGELFF,TGTGCCAGCAGCTGGAACACCGGGGAGCTGTTTTTT
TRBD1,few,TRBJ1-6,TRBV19,CASSIRGPSSPLHF,TGTGCCAGTAGTATCAGGGGGCCAAGTTCACCCCTCCACTTT
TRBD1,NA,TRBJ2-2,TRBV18,CASSLTGDAGELFF,TGTGCCAGCTCACTGACAGGGGACGCCGGGGAGCTGTTTTTT
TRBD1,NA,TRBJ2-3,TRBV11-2,CASSPGQGYTDTQYF,TGTGCCAGCAGCCCGGGACAGGGATACACAGATACGCAGTATTTT
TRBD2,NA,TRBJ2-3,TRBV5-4,CASSRTSGGASADTQYF,TGTGCCAGCAGTAGGACTAGCGGGGGGGCCTCGGCAGATACGCAGTATTTT
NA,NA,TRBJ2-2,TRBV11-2,CASTPTRPTGELFF,TGTGCCAGCACCCCTACTAGGCCCACCGGGGAGCTGTTTTTT
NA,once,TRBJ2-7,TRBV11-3,CASSPREGEVQQYF,TGTGCCAGCAGCCCACGGGAAGGGGAGGTTCAGCAGTACTTC
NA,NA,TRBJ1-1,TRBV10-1,CASSEQIGWTEAFF,TGCGCCAGCAGTGAGCAGATCGGATGGACTGAAGCTTTCTTT
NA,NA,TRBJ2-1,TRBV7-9,CASSLGGSVYNEQFF,TGTGCCAGCAGCTTAGGGGGGTCAGTCTACAATGAGCAGTTCTTC
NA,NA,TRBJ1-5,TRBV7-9,CASSRTGSNQPQHF,TGTGCCAGCAGTAGGACGGGTAGCAATCAGCCCCAGCATTTT
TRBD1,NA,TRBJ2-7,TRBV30,CAWSGPGTGLREQYF,TGTGCCTGGAGTGGCCCCGGGACAGGACTACGAGAGCAGTACTTC
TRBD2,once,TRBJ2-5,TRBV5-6,CASSLVPSGWGETQYF,TGTGCCAGCAGCTTGGTGCCTAGCGGTTGGGGAGAGACCCAGTACTTC
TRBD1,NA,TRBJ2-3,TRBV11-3,CASSTGQGTTDTQYF,TGTGCCAGCAGCACGGGACAGGGGACGACAGATACGCAGTATTTT
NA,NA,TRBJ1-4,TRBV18,CASSPLSGDEEKLFF,TGTGCCAGCTCACCACTGTCAGGGGACGAAGAAAAACTGTTTTTT
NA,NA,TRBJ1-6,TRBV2,CASSEDGLRGSPLHF,TGTGCCAGCAGTGAAGATGGCCTTAGGGGTTCACCCCTCCACTTT
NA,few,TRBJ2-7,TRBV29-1,CSVEMALTYEQYF,TGCAGCGTTGAAATGGCACTTACCTACGAGCAGTACTTC
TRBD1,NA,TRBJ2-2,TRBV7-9,CASSSLQGFGELFF,TGTGCCAGCAGCAGTCTACAGGGGTTCGGGGAGCTGTTTTTT
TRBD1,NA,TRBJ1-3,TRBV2,CASSLPTGTGGPSSGNTIYF,TGTGCCAGCAGTCTACCCACCGGGACAGGGGGCCCTAGCTCTGGAAACACCATATATTTT
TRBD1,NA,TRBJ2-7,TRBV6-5,CASSYRDRVAEQYF,TGTGCCAGCAGTTACCGGGACAGGGTAGCGGAGCAGTACTTC
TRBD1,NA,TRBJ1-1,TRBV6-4,CASSARQGPVMNTEAFF,TGTGCCAGCAGTGCCCGACAGGGGCCAGTTATGAACACTGAAGCTTTCTTT
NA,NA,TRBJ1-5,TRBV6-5,CASRGQLYQPQHF,TGTGCCAGCAGGGGCCAGCTCTATCAGCCCCAGCATTTT
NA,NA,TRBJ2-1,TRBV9,CASSGTNRYNEQFF,TGTGCCAGCAGCGGGACTAATAGGTACAATGAGCAGTTCTTC
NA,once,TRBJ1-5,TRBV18,CASSQSQGYQPQHF,TGTGCCAGCTCACAATCACAGGGTTACCAGCCCCAGCATTTT
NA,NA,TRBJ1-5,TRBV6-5,CASSYKGNQPQHF,TGTGCCAGCAGTTACAAGGGCAATCAGCCCCAGCATTTT
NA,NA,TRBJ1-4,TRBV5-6,CASSSGGIKEKLFF,TGTGCCAGCAGCTCCGGAGGGATCAAGGAAAAACTGTTTTTT
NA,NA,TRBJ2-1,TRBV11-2,CASSLEASRDEQFF,TGTGCCAGCAGCTTAGAAGCCAGCAGGGATGAGCAGTTCTTC
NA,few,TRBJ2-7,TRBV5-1,CASSLGALEQYF,TGCGCCAGCAGCTTGGGGGCCCTGGAGCAGTACTTC
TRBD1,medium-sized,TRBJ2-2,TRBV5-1,CASMIRTGETGELFF,TGCGCCAGCATGATCCGGACAGGGGAGACCGGGGAGCTGTTTTTT
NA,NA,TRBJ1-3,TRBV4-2,CASSQGPGRGDTIYF,TGTGCCAGCAGCCAAGGGCCGGGGCGAGGGGACACCATATATTTT
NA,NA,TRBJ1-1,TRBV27,CASTAAGVGEAFF,TGTGCCAGCACAGCAGCGGGGGTCGGTGAAGCTTTCTTT
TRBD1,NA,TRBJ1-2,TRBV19,CASSIDEQGYRYTF,TGTGCCAGTAGTATAGACGAACAGGGGTACCGCTACACCTTC
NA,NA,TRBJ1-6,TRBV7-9,CASKSRPGSPLHF,TGTGCCAGCAAATCAAGACCGGGTTCACCCCTCCACTTT
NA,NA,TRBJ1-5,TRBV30,CAWAGQFNQPQHF,TGTGCCTGGGCGGGACAATTTAATCAGCCCCAGCATTTT
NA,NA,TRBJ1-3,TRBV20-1,CSARDGNTIYF,TGCAGTGCTAGAGATGGAAACACCATATATTTT